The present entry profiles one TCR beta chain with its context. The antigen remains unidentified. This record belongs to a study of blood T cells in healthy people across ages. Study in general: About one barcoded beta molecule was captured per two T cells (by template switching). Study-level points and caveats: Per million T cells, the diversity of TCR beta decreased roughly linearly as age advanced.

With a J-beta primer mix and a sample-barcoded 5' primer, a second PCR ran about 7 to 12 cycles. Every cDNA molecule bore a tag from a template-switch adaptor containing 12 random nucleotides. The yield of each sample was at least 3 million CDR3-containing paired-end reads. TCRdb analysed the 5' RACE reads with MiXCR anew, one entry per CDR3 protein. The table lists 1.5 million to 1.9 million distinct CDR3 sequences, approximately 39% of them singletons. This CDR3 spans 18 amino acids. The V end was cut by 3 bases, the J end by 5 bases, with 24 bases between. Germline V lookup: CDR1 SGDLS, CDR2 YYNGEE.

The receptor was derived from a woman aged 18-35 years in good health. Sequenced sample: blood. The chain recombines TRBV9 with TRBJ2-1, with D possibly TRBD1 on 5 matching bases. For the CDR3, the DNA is TGTGCCAGCAGCGCCCAGGGCTACCCAGGGCAGAGAGACAATGAGCAGTTCTTC. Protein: CASSAQGYPGQRDNEQFF.